The present T cell receptor (beta chain) was sequenced within a study of OX40 agonist ivuxolimab in advanced cancers. Study-level background: The dose of intravenous ivuxolimab that patients received every 2 weeks ranged from 0.01 to 10 mg/kg.

Per germline, CDR1 WSHSY and CDR2 SAAADI. V lost 3 bases and J lost 6, with 15 bases in between. The length of the CDR3 is 14 residues. Generated by immunoSEQ multiplex PCR, the TCRdb table keeps only in-frame clones and is missing some. The sample has about 20,000 clones, roughly 80% seen once. Study findings and constraints: More expanded clones were found, on average, in CD8+ than in CD4+ T cells.

As for this clone: Its cognate antigen is unknown.

The chain is built from TRBV10-2 and TRBJ2-7; D is possibly TRBD2 (5 bases). Material: CD4+ or CD8+ T cells sorted from blood, obtained in a trial of the OX40 agonist ivuxolimab. This receptor was identified in an adult with an advanced solid tumor such as melanoma, head and neck, liver or kidney cancer. In DNA, the CDR3 is TGCGCCAGCAGTGACGAGCGGTCATCACGCGAGCAGTACTTC. Translating gives CASSDERSSREQYF.